A selection of T cell receptor beta chains follows, all from one sample in a study of cytomegalovirus exposure and HLA in healthy donors. Repertoires were generated with immunoSEQ multiplex PCR, while TCRdb's copy carries only in-frame clones and drops some. The sample lists 130,000 or so clones; 77% were seen once. The specimen was PBMCs. The source of these receptors is a man in his late teens or twenties in good health and CMV-seropositive. Both conserved end residues are part of each CDR3. A D gene is named only where the DNA matches it firmly. Some rows have no size entry. The others give once, few or many, or a class for an expanded clone.

cdr3_aa | cdr3_nt | j_call | cdr3_length | v_call | clone_size | d_call
CASSLWGVEELFF | TGTGCCAGCAGCTTATGGGGGGTGGAGGAACTGTTTTTT | TRBJ1-4 | 13 | TRBV5-4 | - | -
CASSLVQGFYEQYF | TGTGCCAGCAGTTTGGTACAGGGCTTTTACGAGCAGTACTTC | TRBJ2-7 | 14 | TRBV28 | - | -
CASSNSGSWYNEQYF | TGTGCCAGTAGTAATAGTGGGAGTTGGTATAATGAGCAGTACTTC | TRBJ2-7 | 15 | TRBV19 | - | -
CASSPTGAGGDWRNSPLHF | TGTGCCAGCAGCCCAACGGGGGCTGGGGGGGACTGGCGGAATTCACCCCTCCACTTT | TRBJ1-6 | 19 | TRBV5-4 | - | -
CASSLRDREDEQFF | TGTGCCAGCAGTTTACGGGACAGGGAGGATGAGCAGTTCTTC | TRBJ2-1 | 14 | TRBV27 | - | TRBD1
CASKYTPAGTGGMAQYF | TGTGCCAGCAAATATACCCCCGCCGGGACAGGGGGCATGGCCCAGTACTTC | TRBJ2-5 | 17 | TRBV7-6 | - | TRBD1
CASTPPGGTRSYEQYF | TGTGCCAGCACCCCCCCGGGAGGGACTAGGTCCTACGAGCAGTACTTC | TRBJ2-7 | 16 | TRBV2 | few | TRBD2
CASSEASYEQYF | TGTGCCAGCTCTGAGGCCTCCTACGAGCAGTACTTC | TRBJ2-7 | 12 | TRBV7-2 | - | -
CASSPQGFGYTF | TGTGCCAGCAGTCCACAGGGGTTTGGCTACACCTTC | TRBJ1-2 | 12 | TRBV13 | few | TRBD1
CASSLAGQGGYNEQFF | TGCGCCAGCAGCTTGGCAGGACAGGGAGGATACAATGAGCAGTTCTTC | TRBJ2-1 | 16 | TRBV5-1 | - | TRBD1
CASSLVKQGGTGELFF | TGTGCCAGCAGCTTAGTAAAGCAGGGTGGAACCGGGGAGCTGTTTTTT | TRBJ2-2 | 16 | TRBV7-8 | - | -
CASSPGTFGMNTEAFF | TGTGCCAGCAGCCCTGGGACATTCGGAATGAACACTGAAGCTTTCTTT | TRBJ1-1 | 16 | TRBV27 | - | -
CASSPTQAGRPYNEQFF | TGTGCCAGCAGCCCAACCCAGGCGGGGAGACCCTACAATGAGCAGTTCTTC | TRBJ2-1 | 17 | TRBV7-6 | - | -
CASSLGPGLAGVGNEQFF | TGTGCCAGCAGTTTGGGGCCCGGACTAGCGGGAGTCGGCAATGAGCAGTTCTTC | TRBJ2-1 | 18 | TRBV5-6 | once | TRBD2
CASSLSGRGEETQYF | TGCGCCAGCAGCCTGAGCGGGAGAGGAGAAGAGACCCAGTACTTC | TRBJ2-5 | 15 | TRBV4-1 | once | TRBD2
CAWRKEGAVNTEAFF | TGTGCCTGGAGAAAGGAGGGGGCTGTAAACACTGAAGCTTTCTTT | TRBJ1-1 | 15 | TRBV30 | - | TRBD1
CASSFYGRGEAFF | TGTGCCAGTAGTTTTTACGGGCGGGGAGAAGCTTTCTTT | TRBJ1-1 | 13 | TRBV19 | few | -
CAISEGGNYGYTF | TGTGCCATCAGTGAGGGCGGAAACTATGGCTACACCTTC | TRBJ1-2 | 13 | TRBV10-3 | - | -
CASVIDRDTEAFF | TGTGCCAGCGTGATAGACAGGGACACTGAAGCTTTCTTT | TRBJ1-1 | 13 | TRBV6-1 | - | TRBD1
CATSITGQGTPQYF | TGTGCCACCAGCATTACCGGACAGGGGACACCTCAGTACTTC | TRBJ2-7 | 14 | TRBV15 | - | TRBD1
CASGGGTGITGELFF | TGTGCCAGCGGCGGAGGGACAGGGATTACCGGGGAGCTGTTTTTT | TRBJ2-2 | 15 | TRBV7-6 | - | TRBD1
CASSPGTGSSYEQYF | TGTGCCAGCAGTCCCGGGACAGGGAGCTCCTACGAGCAGTACTTC | TRBJ2-7 | 15 | TRBV6-6 | - | TRBD1
CASLLAWEQFF | TGTGCCAGCTTACTAGCGTGGGAGCAGTTCTTC | TRBJ2-1 | 11 | TRBV6-1 | - | TRBD2
CASSPTRGETQYF | TGTGCCAGCTCACCGACCAGGGGCGAGACCCAGTACTTC | TRBJ2-5 | 13 | TRBV18 | - | -
CASSPGTSGSTVEQYF | TGTGCCAGCTCACCGGGGACTAGCGGGAGCACCGTCGAGCAGTACTTC | TRBJ2-7 | 16 | TRBV18 | - | TRBD2
CASSDSGTSSSEQFF | TGTGCCAGCAGCGACTCCGGGACTAGCTCGTCTGAGCAGTTCTTC | TRBJ2-1 | 15 | TRBV9 | - | TRBD2
CSVESLVANTGELFF | TGCAGCGTTGAATCGTTGGTAGCGAACACCGGAGAGCTGTTTTTT | TRBJ2-2 | 15 | TRBV29-1 | - | -
CASSPRDSPNEKLFF | TGTGCCAGCAGCCCGAGGGACAGCCCTAATGAAAAACTGTTTTTT | TRBJ1-4 | 15 | TRBV6-7 | - | TRBD1
CATNRGVDLTEAFF | TGTGCCACTAACAGGGGGGTAGATCTCACTGAAGCTTTCTTT | TRBJ1-1 | 14 | TRBV10-3 | few | TRBD1
CASEDRPNTEAFF | TGTGCCAGTGAGGACAGACCGAACACTGAAGCTTTCTTT | TRBJ1-1 | 13 | TRBV19 | - | -
CASSPTGGSYQPQHF | TGTGCCAGCAGTCCGACAGGGGGATCGTATCAGCCCCAGCATTTT | TRBJ1-5 | 15 | TRBV6-6 | - | TRBD1
CAISVQGNTEAFF | TGTGCCATCAGTGTTCAGGGGAACACTGAAGCTTTCTTT | TRBJ1-1 | 13 | TRBV10-3 | - | -
CASSLLFRDSYGYTF | TGTGCCAGCAGCTTACTTTTCCGGGATTCTTATGGCTACACCTTC | TRBJ1-2 | 15 | TRBV7-2 | - | -
CASSLGDNSNQPQHF | TGCGCCAGCAGCTTGGGAGATAACAGCAATCAGCCCCAGCATTTT | TRBJ1-5 | 15 | TRBV5-1 | - | -
CASSLTGVMEGSTQYF | TGTGCCAGCAGTCTGACAGGGGTAATGGAGGGAAGTACGCAGTATTTT | TRBJ2-3 | 16 | TRBV2 | - | TRBD1
CAWSVGQGFGSPLHF | TGTGCCTGGAGTGTCGGACAGGGGTTCGGTTCACCCCTCCACTTT | TRBJ1-6 | 15 | TRBV30 | - | TRBD1
CASSTNPLTGDASGTDTQYF | TGTGCCAGCAGCACAAACCCCCTGACGGGTGACGCCAGCGGGACAGATACGCAGTATTTT | TRBJ2-3 | 20 | TRBV7-8 | - | -
CATRGQGASEKLFF | TGTGCCACCAGGGGGCAGGGGGCCAGTGAAAAACTGTTTTTT | TRBJ1-4 | 14 | TRBV19 | - | TRBD1
CASSQAQGQLSYNEQFF | TGCGCCAGCAGCCAGGCTCAGGGGCAGTTGTCCTACAATGAGCAGTTCTTC | TRBJ2-1 | 17 | TRBV4-1 | - | -
CASSYGTGGETQYF | TGTGCCAGCAGCTACGGGACAGGGGGGGAGACCCAGTACTTC | TRBJ2-5 | 14 | TRBV5-5 | - | TRBD1
CASSLDGSGELFF | TGTGCCAGCAGCTTAGACGGGTCCGGGGAGCTGTTTTTT | TRBJ2-2 | 13 | TRBV7-2 | few | -
CASSGSSTGDQPQHF | TGTGCCAGCTCAGGCTCATCTACAGGGGATCAGCCCCAGCATTTT | TRBJ1-5 | 15 | TRBV18 | few | TRBD1